The 30 T cell receptor beta chains given below trace back to one sample, sequenced in a study of blood T cell repertoires in COVID-19. Assay used: immunoSEQ multiplex PCR; TCRdb lists only in-frame clones, some missing. The data contain 250,000 to 300,000 clones, approximately 85% of them singletons. Material: PBMCs or T cells enriched from blood (not recorded which). These receptors all come from a woman aged 45-65 years who had recovered from COVID-19.

The chain carries TRBV4-1 and TRBJ2-7; 7 bases agree with TRBD2. From germline, CDR1 is MGHRA and CDR2 YSYEKL. Unmatched junction bases numbered 9, after V lost 0 bases and J lost 7 bases. The CDR3 extends over 15 amino acids. In nucleotides, the CDR3 is TGCGCCAGCAGCCAAGAAGGGACTAACTCTCGTGAGCAGTACTTC. Its protein product is CASSQEGTNSREQYF.

DNA for the CDR3: TGTGCCAGCAGTCTGCTAGGGGACAGGGCCGACACTGAAGCTTTCTTT. Translating it yields CASSLLGDRADTEAFF. The J gene is TRBJ1-1, the V gene TRBV28; 9 bases are shared with TRBD1. The CDR3 spans 16 residues. Germline lookup yields CDR1 MDHEN and CDR2 SYDVKM. Unmatched junction bases numbered 10, after V lost 5 bases and J lost 3 bases.

This clone was seen a few times. The chain joins TRBV5-5 to TRBJ2-3, with 12 bases matching TRBD2. The V and J ends lost 3 bases and 4 bases, in that order; junction bases with no gene match: 12. The CDR3 consists of 18 residues. Germline CDR1 is SGHKS and CDR2 is YYEKEE (reference sequence). CDR3 amino acids: CASSSQSTSGSPADTQYF. CDR3 bases: TGTGCCAGCAGCTCCCAATCGACTAGCGGGAGTCCGGCAGATACGCAGTATTTT.

The rearrangement uses TRBV7-9 and TRBJ1-1; no firm D call. Germline CDR1 is SEHNR and CDR2 is FQNEAQ (reference sequence). Between the trimmed V and J ends, which lost 5 bases and 3 bases, there was a span of 19 bases. The CDR3 contains 16 residues. Here the CDR3 DNA reads TGTGCCAGCAGCACGGGATTTGGGGAGACTGACACTGAAGCTTTCTTT. This sequence encodes CASSTGFGETDTEAFF.

This chain links TRBV6-6 with TRBJ1-4, with D possibly being TRBD1 (5 bases). The CDR3 extends over 14 amino acids. Trimming pared 6 bases from V and 7 bases from J, leaving 15 bases between. In germline, CDR1 is MNHNY, CDR2 SVGAGI (reference sequence). CDR3: CASRLTGEGEKLFF. The CDR3 DNA follows: TGTGCCAGCAGACTTACGGGGGAGGGTGAAAAACTGTTTTTT.

As to this clone: At one of its ends the junction is not consistent with the germline gene, which may arise from a read error. The rearrangement uses TRBV7-7 and TRBJ2-5, with 8 bases lining up with TRBD2. The CDR3 has 15 residues. Germline CDR1 reads SSHAT; CDR2 reads FNYEAQ (reference sequence). As DNA, the CDR3 is TGTGCTAGCAGCTTAGCGGGACTGCCCCAAGAGACCCAGTACTTC. Its protein is CASSLAGLPQETQYF.

The chain joins TRBV6-5 to TRBJ2-7; TRBD1 matches at 8 bases. This CDR3 has 16 residues. V was pared by 2 bases and J by 5 bases, with 11 bases of the junction left unmatched. CDR1 is MNHEY, CDR2 SVGAGI, per germline. The CDR3 spells CASSYLRRTGFNEQYF. The DNA for the CDR3 is TGTGCCAGCAGTTACCTAAGAAGGACAGGGTTCAACGAGCAGTACTTC.

The chain uses TRBV7-8 and TRBJ1-2; 12 positions agree with TRBD1. Trimming took 6 bases from V and 7 from J; bases not matched to a gene: 9. The V gene's germline CDR1 is SGHVS and CDR2 FQNEAQ. This CDR3 is 15 amino acids long. The CDR3 coding sequence is TGTGCCAGCAGTCATGGGGACAGGGGGCGGGGTGGCTACACCTTC. Its translation: CASSHGDRGRGGYTF.

On this clone: At one end the junction does not follow the germline gene, possibly because of a read error. The chain uses TRBV19 and TRBJ2-1; D is undetermined. The CDR3 extends over 14 amino acids. Germline lookup yields CDR1 LNHDA and CDR2 SQIVND (reference sequence). The CDR3 protein is CASSIDLDQRSHLF. DNA for the CDR3: TGTGCCAGTAGTATAGATCTTGACCAGAGGAGTCACCTCTTC.

This clone came up once. The genes are TRBV18 and TRBJ1-1; D is uncertain. The length of the CDR3 is 12 residues. The germline CDR1 and CDR2 sequences are KGHSH and LQKENI. V gave up 2 bases and J gave up 5 bases, with 6 bases separating them. This CDR3 reads CASSPYLTEAFF. DNA for the CDR3: TGTGCCAGCTCACCATATTTGACTGAAGCTTTCTTT.

This chain joins TRBV5-5 and TRBJ1-5, with 8 bases that match TRBD1. This CDR3 is 14 amino acids long. Trimming at V came to 0 bases and at J to 6 bases, leaving 2 bases not matched to a gene. Germline V CDR1 and CDR2: SGHKS, YYEKEE (reference sequence). CDR3 in amino acids: CASSLDTGGQPQHF. The CDR3 DNA reads as TGTGCCAGCAGCTTGGATACAGGGGGTCAGCCCCAGCATTTT.

The J gene is TRBJ1-2, the V gene TRBV15; TRBD1 matches 11 bases. This CDR3 comprises 16 residues. V gave up 0 bases and J gave up 6 bases; unmatched junction bases: 6. In germline, CDR1 is LNHNV, CDR2 YYDKDF (reference sequence). This chain's CDR3 is CATSRDRTGGADGYTF. In DNA form, the CDR3 reads TGTGCCACCAGCAGAGATCGGACAGGGGGCGCAGATGGCTACACCTTC.

V usage is TRBV27 and J usage is TRBJ1-2; D is unclear. The length of the CDR3 is 16 residues. Trimming left V 1 base short and J 6 bases short, with 18 bases between. The germline V gene has CDR1 MNHEY and CDR2 SMNVEV (reference sequence). This CDR3 is CASSLYGAGRENGYTF. The DNA of the CDR3 is TGTGCCAGCAGTTTATATGGTGCGGGGAGGGAAAATGGCTACACCTTC.

The V gene is TRBV7-3, the J gene TRBJ2-1; maybe TRBD2 (5 bases). The V end lost 2 bases, the J end lost 7 bases, and 12 bases lay between the germline ends. This CDR3 comprises 14 residues. In germline, CDR1 is SGHTA, CDR2 FQGTGA. CDR3 residues: CASSLSSGQNEQFF. CDR3 nucleotide sequence: TGTGCCAGCAGCTTATCCAGCGGCCAAAATGAGCAGTTCTTC.

CDR3 sequence: CASSPSSRGGGNTIYF. In DNA form, the CDR3 reads TGTGCCAGCTCACCCTCATCAAGGGGCGGTGGAAACACCATATATTTT. The chain recombines TRBV18 with TRBJ1-3, with D maybe TRBD1 (5 bases). Germline assignment: CDR1 KGHSH and CDR2 LQKENI. The CDR3 is made up of 16 amino acids. Trimming left V 3 bases short and J 3 bases short, with 15 bases between.

This clone appeared a single time. The J gene is TRBJ1-2, the V gene TRBV21-1; the table's D call, TRBD1, was not checked against the DNA. TRBV21-1 is reported as a pseudogene. The CDR3 length is 19 residues. As DNA, the CDR3 is TGTGCCAGCAGCAAACCCGCGAGGGGGTTACGGCGTCGTGACTATGGCTACACCTTC. Protein product: CASSKPARGLRRRDYGYTF.

V gene TRBV19 combines with J gene TRBJ2-1; 11 bases agree with TRBD1. The germline CDR1 and CDR2 sequences are LNHDA and SQIVND (reference sequence). This CDR3 region has 19 residues. V dropped 5 bases and J dropped 4; count of bases not matched to a gene: 16. The CDR3 loop reads CASSLRTGGAGVHYNEQFF. The CDR3 DNA sequence: TGTGCCAGTAGTCTCCGGACAGGGGGCGCGGGAGTCCATTACAATGAGCAGTTCTTC.

This chain uses TRBV5-6 with TRBJ1-1, with a possible D match to TRBD1 (5 bases). V lost 0 bases and J lost 7, with 10 bases in between. Germline assignment: CDR1 SGHDT and CDR2 YYEEEE. The CDR3 covers 13 residues. This CDR3 is CASSLAATGEAFF. CDR3 DNA sequence: TGTGCCAGCAGCTTGGCAGCCACAGGTGAAGCTTTCTTT.

V is TRBV19 and J is TRBJ2-7; TRBD1 agrees at 8 bases. The CDR3 extends over 16 amino acids. V trimming: 5 bases; J trimming: 2 bases; junction bases outside the gene matches: 11. CDR1 is LNHDA and CDR2 is SQIVND in the germline V gene (reference sequence). CDR3 bases: TGTGCCAGTAGTGTCGATCCGGGACAGGCCGCCTACGAGCAGTACTTC. Protein product: CASSVDPGQAAYEQYF.

The rearrangement joins TRBV2 to TRBJ2-1, with D possibly matching TRBD1 (6 bases). CDR1 and CDR2 (germline): SNHLY, FYNNEI. The V end lost 4 bases, the J end lost 3 bases, and 13 bases lay between the germline ends. This CDR3 spans 15 amino acids. In nucleotides, the CDR3 is TGTGCCAGCAGTGGGTGGGGGCTTGTCTACAATGAGCAGTTCTTC. It codes for CASSGWGLVYNEQFF.

The chain employs TRBV5-1 and TRBJ2-1; 8 nucleotides line up with TRBD1. The CDR3 runs to 16 residues. Germline trimming cut 4 bases from V and 4 bases from J; bases unmatched to any gene: 10. Germline loops: CDR1 SGHRS, CDR2 YFSETQ. CDR3 protein: CASSPGQEGDYNEQFF. CDR3 coding DNA: TGCGCCAGCAGCCCGGGACAGGAGGGGGATTACAATGAGCAGTTCTTC.

The CDR3 DNA is TGTGCCAGCAGCCGATTCTCCTCAGGGGGCACTGAAGCTTTCTTT. Translation gives CASSRFSSGGTEAFF. The V and J genes are TRBV3-1 (or the pseudogene TRBV3-2) and TRBJ1-1, with TRBD1 identical over 7 bases. The junction had 9 bases not matched to a gene; V was cut back by 4 bases and J by 4 bases. Looked up from germline, CDR1 is LGHDT and CDR2 is YNNKEL (reference sequence). The CDR3 runs to 15 residues.

The J gene is TRBJ2-1, the V gene TRBV19; the match to TRBD1 covers 10 bases. The CDR3 covers 14 residues. Germline CDR1 is LNHDA and CDR2 is SQIVND (reference sequence). The ends lost 6 bases at V and 9 bases at J; junction bases unmatched: 8. CDR3 amino acids: CASRRGTGASEQFF. As DNA, the CDR3 is TGTGCCAGTAGAAGGGGGACAGGGGCCTCTGAGCAGTTCTTC.

The chain joins TRBV18 to TRBJ2-3; 8 positions agree with TRBD1. The CDR3 extends over 16 amino acids. Germline V gives CDR1 KGHSH, CDR2 LQKENI. The trim removed 2 bases at V and 0 bases at J, leaving 4 bases unmatched. The CDR3 region is CASSPTGGISTDTQYF. The DNA for the CDR3 is TGTGCCAGCTCACCAACAGGGGGGATTAGCACAGATACGCAGTATTTT.

This chain connects TRBV3-1 (or the pseudogene TRBV3-2) to TRBJ1-2; D gene unclear. Germline V CDR1 and CDR2: LGHDT, YNNKEL (reference sequence). Trimming took off 0 bases at V and 0 bases at J, with 5 bases between the two ends. The CDR3 loop spans 14 amino acids. This chain's CDR3 is CASSQDTPNYGYTF. The CDR3 DNA follows: TGTGCCAGCAGCCAAGATACACCTAACTATGGCTACACCTTC.

The sample holds one count of this clone. This sequence joins TRBV27 and TRBJ2-1; D possibly corresponds to TRBD1 (5 bases). CDR1 and CDR2 from the germline V gene are MNHEY and SMNVEV (reference sequence). This CDR3 contains 15 residues. Trimming took 4 bases from V and 3 from J, leaving 13 bases between them. The CDR3 protein is CASSSVAGYYNEQFF. The CDR3 DNA follows: TGTGCCAGCAGTTCTGTGGCAGGGTACTACAATGAGCAGTTCTTC.

This sequence joins TRBV28 and TRBJ1-5, with TRBD1 identical over 7 bases. This CDR3 spans 17 amino acids. V was clipped by 6 bases and J by 3 bases; unmatched bases: 14. Germline V gives CDR1 MDHEN, CDR2 SYDVKM. Here the CDR3 DNA reads TGTGCCAGCAGATTTCAGGGGGGAAACGAGAACAATCAGCCCCAGCATTTT. It translates to CASRFQGGNENNQPQHF.

CDR3: CASRLAETSTDTQYF. The CDR3 nucleotides are TGTGCCAGTAGACTAGCGGAAACAAGCACAGATACGCAGTATTTT. The chain combines TRBV2 with TRBJ2-3, with 9 bases lining up with TRBD2. The CDR3 totals 15 residues. With V trimmed by 9 bases and J by 0 bases, 7 bases remained unmatched. The V gene's germline CDR1 is SNHLY and CDR2 FYNNEI.

This clone has a single count. The CDR3 protein is CASSEWQGFFYEQYF. In nucleotides, the CDR3 is TGTGCCAGCAGTGAGTGGCAGGGTTTCTTCTACGAGCAGTACTTC. The gene calls are TRBV6-1 and TRBJ2-7; TRBD1 is a possible D gene (5 bases). Trimming removed 3 bases from V and 3 bases from J, with 15 bases in between. The V gene's germline CDR1 is MNHNS and CDR2 SASEGT. This CDR3 contains 15 residues.

The chain joins TRBV5-1 to TRBJ2-7, with 14 nucleotides matching TRBD2. Germline CDR1 and CDR2: SGHRS and YFSETQ. V dropped 4 bases and J dropped 1; count of bases not matched to a gene: 7. The CDR3 has 17 amino acids. The CDR3 DNA follows: TGCGCCAGCAGCCTCGGGACTAGCGGGAGTTTTTCCTACGAGCAGTACTTC. Translated, it gives CASSLGTSGSFSYEQYF.